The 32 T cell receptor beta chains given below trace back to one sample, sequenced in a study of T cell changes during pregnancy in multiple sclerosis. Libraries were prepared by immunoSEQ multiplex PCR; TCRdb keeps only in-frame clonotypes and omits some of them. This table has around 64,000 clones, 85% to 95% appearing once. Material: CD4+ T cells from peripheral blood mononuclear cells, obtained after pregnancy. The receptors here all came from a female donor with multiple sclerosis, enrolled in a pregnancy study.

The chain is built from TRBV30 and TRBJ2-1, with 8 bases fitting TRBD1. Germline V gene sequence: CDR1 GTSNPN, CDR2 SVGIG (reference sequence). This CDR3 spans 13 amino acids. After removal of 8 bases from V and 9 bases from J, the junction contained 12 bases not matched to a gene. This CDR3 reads CARIDRGFGEQFF. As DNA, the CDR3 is TGTGCCCGTATAGACAGGGGTTTCGGTGAGCAGTTCTTC.

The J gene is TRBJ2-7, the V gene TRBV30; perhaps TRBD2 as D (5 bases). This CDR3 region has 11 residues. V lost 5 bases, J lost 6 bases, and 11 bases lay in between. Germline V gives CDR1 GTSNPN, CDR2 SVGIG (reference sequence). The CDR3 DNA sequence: TGTGCCTGGGCCCAGGACTCCGAGCAGTACTTC. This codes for CAWAQDSEQYF.

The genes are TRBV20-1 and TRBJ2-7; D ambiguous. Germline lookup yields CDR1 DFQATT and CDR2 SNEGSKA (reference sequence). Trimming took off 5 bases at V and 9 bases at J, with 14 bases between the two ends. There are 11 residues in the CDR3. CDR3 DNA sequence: TGCAGTGCTTCCCCCCCCGTCGGGCAGTACTTC. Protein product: CSASPPVGQYF.

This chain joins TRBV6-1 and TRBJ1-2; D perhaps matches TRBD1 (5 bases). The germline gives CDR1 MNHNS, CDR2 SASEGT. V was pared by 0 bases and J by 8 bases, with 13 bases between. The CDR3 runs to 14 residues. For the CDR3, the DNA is TGTGCCAGCAGTGAAGCTGGCAGGGTAAAGGGCTACACCTTC. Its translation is CASSEAGRVKGYTF.

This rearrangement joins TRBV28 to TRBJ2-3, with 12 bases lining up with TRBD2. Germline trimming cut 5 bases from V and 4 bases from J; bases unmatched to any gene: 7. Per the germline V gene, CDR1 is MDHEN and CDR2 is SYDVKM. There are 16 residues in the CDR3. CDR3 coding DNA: TGTGCCAGCAGTCCTCTAGCGGGAGGGGGGGCAGATACGCAGTATTTT. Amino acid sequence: CASSPLAGGGADTQYF. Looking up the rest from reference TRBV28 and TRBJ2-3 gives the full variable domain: DVKVTQSSRYLVKRTGEKVFLECVQDMDHENMFWYRQDPGLGLRLIYFSYDVKMKEKGDIPEGYSVSREKKERFSLILESASTNQTSMYLCASSPLAGGGADTQYFGPGTRLTVL.

This CDR3 reads CASSLEASGSIGELFF. The DNA for the CDR3 is TGTGCCAGCAGCTTAGAGGCTAGCGGGAGCATCGGGGAGCTGTTTTTT. The chain combines TRBV11-2 with TRBJ2-2, with 10 bases that match TRBD2. CDR3 length: 16 residues. The junction had 5 bases not matched to a gene; V was cut back by 0 bases and J by 7 bases. Germline V lookup: CDR1 SGHAT, CDR2 FQNNGV. Looking up the rest from reference TRBV11-2 and TRBJ2-2 gives the full variable domain: EAGVAQSPRYKIIEKRQSVAFWCNPISGHATLYWYQQILGQGPKLLIQFQNNGVVDDSQLPKDRFSAERLKGVDSTLKIQPAKLEDSAVYLCASSLEASGSIGELFFGEGSRLTVL.

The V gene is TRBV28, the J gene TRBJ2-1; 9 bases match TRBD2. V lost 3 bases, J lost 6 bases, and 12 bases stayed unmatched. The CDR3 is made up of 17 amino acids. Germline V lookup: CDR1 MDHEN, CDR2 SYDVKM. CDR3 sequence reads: CASSFKREAPRPNEQFF. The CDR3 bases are TGTGCCAGCAGTTTTAAGCGGGAGGCCCCAAGACCCAATGAGCAGTTCTTC.

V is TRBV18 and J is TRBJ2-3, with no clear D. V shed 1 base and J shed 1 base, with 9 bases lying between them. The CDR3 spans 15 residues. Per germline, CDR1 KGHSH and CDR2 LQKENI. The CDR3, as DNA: TGTGCCAGCTCACCACGAGACGGAGGCACAGATACGCAGTATTTT. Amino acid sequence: CASSPRDGGTDTQYF.

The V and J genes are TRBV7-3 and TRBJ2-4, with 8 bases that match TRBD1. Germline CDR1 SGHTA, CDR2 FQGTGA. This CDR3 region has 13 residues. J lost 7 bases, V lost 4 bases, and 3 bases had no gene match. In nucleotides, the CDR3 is TGTGCCAGCAGCTCGGACAGGGCGAACATTCAGTACTTC. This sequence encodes CASSSDRANIQYF.

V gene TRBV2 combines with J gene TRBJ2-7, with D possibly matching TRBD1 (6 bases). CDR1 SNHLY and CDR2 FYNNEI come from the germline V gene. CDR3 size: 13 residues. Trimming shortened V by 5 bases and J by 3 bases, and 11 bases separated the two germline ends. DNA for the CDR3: TGTGCCAGCAGTTCGGACAGCTTCTACGAGCAGTACTTC. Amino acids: CASSSDSFYEQYF.

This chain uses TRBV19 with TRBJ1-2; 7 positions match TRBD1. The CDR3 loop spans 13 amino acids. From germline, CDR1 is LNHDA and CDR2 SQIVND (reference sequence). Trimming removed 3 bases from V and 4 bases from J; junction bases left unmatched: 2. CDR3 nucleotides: TGTGCCAGTAGTATCGAGGGGGCCTATGGCTACACCTTC. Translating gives CASSIEGAYGYTF.

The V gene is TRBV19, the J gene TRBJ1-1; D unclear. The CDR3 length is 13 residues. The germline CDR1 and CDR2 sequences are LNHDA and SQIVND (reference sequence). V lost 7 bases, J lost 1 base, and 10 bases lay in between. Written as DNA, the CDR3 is TGTGCCAGTACCACACCCAGGAACACTGAAGCTTTCTTT. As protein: CASTTPRNTEAFF.

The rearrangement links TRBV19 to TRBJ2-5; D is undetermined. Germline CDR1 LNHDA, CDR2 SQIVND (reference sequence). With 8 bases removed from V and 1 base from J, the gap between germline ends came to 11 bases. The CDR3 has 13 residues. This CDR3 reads CASGLRVQETQYF. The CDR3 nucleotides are TGTGCCAGTGGGCTCCGAGTCCAAGAGACCCAGTACTTC.

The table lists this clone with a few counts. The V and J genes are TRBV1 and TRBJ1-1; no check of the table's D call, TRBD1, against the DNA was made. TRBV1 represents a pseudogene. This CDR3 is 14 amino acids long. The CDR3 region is CTSSQDGLNTEAFF. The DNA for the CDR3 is TGCACCAGCAGCCAAGATGGGCTGAACACTGAAGCTTTCTTT.

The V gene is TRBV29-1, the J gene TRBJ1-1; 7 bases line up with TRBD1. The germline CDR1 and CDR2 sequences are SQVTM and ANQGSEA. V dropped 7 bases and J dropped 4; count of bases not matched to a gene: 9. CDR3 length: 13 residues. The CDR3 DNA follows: TGCAGCGGCTCACAGGGGCCTGTCACTGAAGCTTTCTTT. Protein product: CSGSQGPVTEAFF.

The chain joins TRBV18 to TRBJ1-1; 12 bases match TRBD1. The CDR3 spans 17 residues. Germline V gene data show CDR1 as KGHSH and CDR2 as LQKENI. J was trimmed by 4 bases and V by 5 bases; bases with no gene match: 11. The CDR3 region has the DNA TGTGCCAGCTCATGGGGACAGGGGGCGTCCTTGGGCACTGAAGCTTTCTTT. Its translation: CASSWGQGASLGTEAFF. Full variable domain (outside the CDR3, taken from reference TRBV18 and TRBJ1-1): NAGVMQNPRHLVRRRGQEARLRCSPMKGHSHVYWYRQLPEEGLKFMVYLQKENIIDESGMPKERFSAEFPKEGPSILRIQQVVRGDSAAYFCASSWGQGASLGTEAFFGQGTRLTVV.

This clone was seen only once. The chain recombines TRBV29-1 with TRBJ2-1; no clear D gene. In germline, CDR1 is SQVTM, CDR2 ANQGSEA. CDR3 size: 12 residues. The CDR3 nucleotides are TGCATCGCGGCAGTCTCCTACAATGAGCAGTTCTTC. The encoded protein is CIAAVSYNEQFF.

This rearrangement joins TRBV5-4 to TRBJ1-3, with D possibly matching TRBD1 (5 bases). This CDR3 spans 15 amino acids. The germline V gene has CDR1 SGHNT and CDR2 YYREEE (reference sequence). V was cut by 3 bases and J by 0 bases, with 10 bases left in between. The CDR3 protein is CASSSWGVSGNTIYF. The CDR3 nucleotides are TGTGCCAGCAGCTCCTGGGGGGTCTCTGGAAACACCATATATTTT.

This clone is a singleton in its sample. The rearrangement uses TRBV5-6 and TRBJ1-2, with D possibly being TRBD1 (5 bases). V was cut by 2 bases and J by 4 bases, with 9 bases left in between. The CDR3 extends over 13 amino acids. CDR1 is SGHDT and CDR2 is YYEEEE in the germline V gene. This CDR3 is CASSFGGGYGYTF. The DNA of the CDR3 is TGTGCCAGCAGCTTTGGGGGAGGCTATGGCTACACCTTC.

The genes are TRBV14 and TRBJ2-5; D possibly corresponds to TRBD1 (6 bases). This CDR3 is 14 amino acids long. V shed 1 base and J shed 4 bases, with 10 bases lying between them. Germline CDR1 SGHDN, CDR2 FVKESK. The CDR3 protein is CASSQAGVGETQYF. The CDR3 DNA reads TGTGCCAGCAGCCAAGCAGGGGTAGGAGAGACCCAGTACTTC.

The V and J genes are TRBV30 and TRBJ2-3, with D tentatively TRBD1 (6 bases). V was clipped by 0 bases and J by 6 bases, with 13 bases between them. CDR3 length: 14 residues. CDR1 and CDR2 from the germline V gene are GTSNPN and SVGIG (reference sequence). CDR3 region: CAWSVLQGQDTQYF. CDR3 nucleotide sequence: TGTGCCTGGAGTGTCCTTCAGGGGCAGGATACGCAGTATTTT.

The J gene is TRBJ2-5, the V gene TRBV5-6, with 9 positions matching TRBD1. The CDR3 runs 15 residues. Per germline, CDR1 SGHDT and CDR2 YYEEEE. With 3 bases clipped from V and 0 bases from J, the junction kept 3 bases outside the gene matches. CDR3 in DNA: TGTGCCAGCAGCTCCCGGGACAGGGACCAAGAGACCCAGTACTTC. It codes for CASSSRDRDQETQYF. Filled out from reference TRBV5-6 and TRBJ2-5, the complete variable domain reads DAGVTQSPTHLIKTRGQQVTLRCSPKSGHDTVSWYQQALGQGPQFIFQYYEEEERQRGNFPDRFSGHQFPNYSSELNVNALLLGDSALYLCASSSRDRDQETQYFGPGTRLLVL.

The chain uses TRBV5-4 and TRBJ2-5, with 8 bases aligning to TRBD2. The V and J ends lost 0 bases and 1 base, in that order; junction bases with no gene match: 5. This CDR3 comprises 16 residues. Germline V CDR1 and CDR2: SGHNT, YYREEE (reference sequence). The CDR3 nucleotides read TGTGCCAGCAGCTTGGAACGGGGGGGCCCCCAAGAGACCCAGTACTTC. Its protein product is CASSLERGGPQETQYF. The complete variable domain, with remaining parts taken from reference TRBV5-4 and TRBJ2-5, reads ETGVTQSPTHLIKTRGQQVTLRCSSQSGHNTVSWYQQALGQGPQFIFQYYREEENGRGNFPPRFSGLQFPNYSSELNVNALELDDSALYLCASSLERGGPQETQYFGPGTRLLVL.

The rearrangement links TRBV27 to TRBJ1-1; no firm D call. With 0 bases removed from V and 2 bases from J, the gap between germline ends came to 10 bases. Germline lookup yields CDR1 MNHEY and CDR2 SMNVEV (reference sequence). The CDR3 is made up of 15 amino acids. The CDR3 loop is CASSLSVPGNTEAFF. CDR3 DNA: TGTGCCAGCAGTTTATCGGTTCCGGGAAACACTGAAGCTTTCTTT.

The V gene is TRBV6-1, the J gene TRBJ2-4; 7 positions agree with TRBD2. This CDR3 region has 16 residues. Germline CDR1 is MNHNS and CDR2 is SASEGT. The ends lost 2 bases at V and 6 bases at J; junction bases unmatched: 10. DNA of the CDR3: TGTGCCAGCAGTGAAAACCCCGGGGGGAGGGCAAACATTCAGTACTTC. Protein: CASSENPGGRANIQYF.

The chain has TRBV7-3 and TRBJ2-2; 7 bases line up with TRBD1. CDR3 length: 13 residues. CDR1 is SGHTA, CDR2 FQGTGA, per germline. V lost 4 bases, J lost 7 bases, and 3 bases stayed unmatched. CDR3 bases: TGTGCCAGCAGCTCGAACAGGGGCGGGGAGCTGTTTTTT. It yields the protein CASSSNRGGELFF. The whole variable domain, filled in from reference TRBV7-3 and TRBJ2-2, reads GAGVSQTPSNKVTEKGKYVELRCDPISGHTALYWYRQSLGQGPEFLIYFQGTGAADDSGLPNDRFFAVRPEGSVSTLKIQRTERGDSAVYLCASSSNRGGELFFGEGSRLTVL.

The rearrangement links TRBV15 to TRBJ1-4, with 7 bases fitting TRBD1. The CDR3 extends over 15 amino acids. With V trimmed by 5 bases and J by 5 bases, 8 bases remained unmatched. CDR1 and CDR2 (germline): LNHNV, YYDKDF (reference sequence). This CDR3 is CATSGYGTDNEKLFF. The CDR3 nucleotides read TGTGCCACCAGCGGCTACGGGACAGACAATGAAAAACTGTTTTTT.

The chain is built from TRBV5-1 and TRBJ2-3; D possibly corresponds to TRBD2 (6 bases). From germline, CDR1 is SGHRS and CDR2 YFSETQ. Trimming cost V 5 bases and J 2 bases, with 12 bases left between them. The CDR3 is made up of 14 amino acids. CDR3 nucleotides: TGCGCCAGCAGACCCGGGACTGCCACAGATACGCAGTATTTT. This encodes CASRPGTATDTQYF.

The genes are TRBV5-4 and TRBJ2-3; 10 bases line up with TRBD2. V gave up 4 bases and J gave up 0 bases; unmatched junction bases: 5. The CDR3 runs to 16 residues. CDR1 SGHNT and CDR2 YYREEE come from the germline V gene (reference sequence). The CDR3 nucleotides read TGTGCCAGCAGCCATAAGCGGGGGGGGAGCACAGATACGCAGTATTTT. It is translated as CASSHKRGGSTDTQYF. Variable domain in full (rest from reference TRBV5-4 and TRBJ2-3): ETGVTQSPTHLIKTRGQQVTLRCSSQSGHNTVSWYQQALGQGPQFIFQYYREEENGRGNFPPRFSGLQFPNYSSELNVNALELDDSALYLCASSHKRGGSTDTQYFGPGTRLTVL.

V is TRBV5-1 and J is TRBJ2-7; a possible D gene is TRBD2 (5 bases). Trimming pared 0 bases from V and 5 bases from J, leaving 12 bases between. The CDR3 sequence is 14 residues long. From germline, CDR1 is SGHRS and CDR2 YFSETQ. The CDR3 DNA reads TGCGCCAGCAGCTTGGAACTGTCGCGGGACGAGCAGTACTTC. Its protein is CASSLELSRDEQYF.

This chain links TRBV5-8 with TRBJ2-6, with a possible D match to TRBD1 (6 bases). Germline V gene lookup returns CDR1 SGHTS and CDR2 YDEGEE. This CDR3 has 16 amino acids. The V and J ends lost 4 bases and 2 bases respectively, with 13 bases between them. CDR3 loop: CASSGSYRAGANVLTF. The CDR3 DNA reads TGTGCCAGCAGCGGATCCTACAGGGCTGGGGCCAACGTCCTGACTTTC.

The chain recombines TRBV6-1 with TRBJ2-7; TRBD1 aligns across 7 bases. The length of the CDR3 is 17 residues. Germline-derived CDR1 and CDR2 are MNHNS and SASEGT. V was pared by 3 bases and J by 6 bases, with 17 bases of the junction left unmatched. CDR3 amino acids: CASSDWLETGNQGEQYF. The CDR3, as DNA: TGTGCCAGCAGTGATTGGTTAGAGACAGGGAATCAGGGCGAGCAGTACTTC.